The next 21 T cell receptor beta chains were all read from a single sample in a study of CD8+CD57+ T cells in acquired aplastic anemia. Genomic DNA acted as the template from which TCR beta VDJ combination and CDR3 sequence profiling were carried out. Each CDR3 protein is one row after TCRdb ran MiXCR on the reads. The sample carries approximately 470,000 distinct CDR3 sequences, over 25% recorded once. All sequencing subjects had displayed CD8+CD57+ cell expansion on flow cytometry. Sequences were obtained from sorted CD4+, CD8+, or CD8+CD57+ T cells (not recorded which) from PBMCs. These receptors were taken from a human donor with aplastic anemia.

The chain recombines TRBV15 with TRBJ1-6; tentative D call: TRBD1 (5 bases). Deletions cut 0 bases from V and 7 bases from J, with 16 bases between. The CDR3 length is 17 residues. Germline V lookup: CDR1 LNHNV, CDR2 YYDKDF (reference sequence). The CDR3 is CATSRDNKGVFNSPLHF. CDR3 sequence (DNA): TGTGCCACCAGCAGAGATAACAAAGGGGTCTTCAATTCACCCCTCCACTTT.

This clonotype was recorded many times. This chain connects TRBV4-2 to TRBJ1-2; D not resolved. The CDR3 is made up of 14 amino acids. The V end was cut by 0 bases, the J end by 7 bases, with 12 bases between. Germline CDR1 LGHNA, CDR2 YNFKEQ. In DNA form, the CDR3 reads TGTGCCAGCAGCCAAGACCCCGGGGATACTGGCTACACCTTC. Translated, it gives CASSQDPGDTGYTF.

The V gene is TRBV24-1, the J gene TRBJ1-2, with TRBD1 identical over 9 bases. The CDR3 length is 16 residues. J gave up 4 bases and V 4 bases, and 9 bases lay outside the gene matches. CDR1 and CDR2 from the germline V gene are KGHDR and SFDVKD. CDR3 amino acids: CATSDETGGTIYGYTF. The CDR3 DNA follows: TGTGCCACCAGTGACGAAACAGGGGGCACAATCTATGGCTACACCTTC.

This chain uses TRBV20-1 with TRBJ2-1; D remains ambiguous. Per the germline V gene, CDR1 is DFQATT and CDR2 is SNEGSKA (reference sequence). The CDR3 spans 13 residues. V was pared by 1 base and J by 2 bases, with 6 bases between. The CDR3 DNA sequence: TGCAGTGCTAGAGTTCTCCCCTACAATGAGCAGTTCTTC. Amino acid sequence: CSARVLPYNEQFF.

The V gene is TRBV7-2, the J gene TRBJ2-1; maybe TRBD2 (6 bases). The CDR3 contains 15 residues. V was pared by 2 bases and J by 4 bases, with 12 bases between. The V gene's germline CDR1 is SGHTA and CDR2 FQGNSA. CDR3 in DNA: TGTGCCAGCAGCTTAAAACCGGGACTTTACAATGAGCAGTTCTTC. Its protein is CASSLKPGLYNEQFF.

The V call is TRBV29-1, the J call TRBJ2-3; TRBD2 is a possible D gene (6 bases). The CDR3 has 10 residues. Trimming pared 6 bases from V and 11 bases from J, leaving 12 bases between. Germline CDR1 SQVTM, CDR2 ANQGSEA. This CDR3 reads CSVWRGEQYF. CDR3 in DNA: TGCAGCGTGTGGAGGGGTGAGCAGTATTTT.

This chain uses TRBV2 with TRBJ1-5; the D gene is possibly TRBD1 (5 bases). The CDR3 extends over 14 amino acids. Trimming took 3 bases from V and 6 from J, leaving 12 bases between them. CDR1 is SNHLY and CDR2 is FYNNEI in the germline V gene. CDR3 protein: CASSDRGVAQPQHF. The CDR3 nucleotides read TGTGCCAGCAGTGATCGGGGGGTGGCTCAGCCCCAGCATTTT.

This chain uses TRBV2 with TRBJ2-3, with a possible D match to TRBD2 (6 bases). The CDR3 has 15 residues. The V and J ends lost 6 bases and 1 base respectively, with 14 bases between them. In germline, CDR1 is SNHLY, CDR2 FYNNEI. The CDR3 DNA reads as TGTGCCAGCAGGGGGGGTAACACACGCACAGATACGCAGTATTTT. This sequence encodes CASRGGNTRTDTQYF.

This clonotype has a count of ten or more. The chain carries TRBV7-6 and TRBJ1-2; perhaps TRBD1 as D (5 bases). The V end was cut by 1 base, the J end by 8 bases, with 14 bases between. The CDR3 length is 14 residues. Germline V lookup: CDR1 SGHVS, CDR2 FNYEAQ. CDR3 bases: TGTGCCAGCAGCTTAGGTGGCAGGGAACAAGGCTACACCTTC. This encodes CASSLGGREQGYTF.

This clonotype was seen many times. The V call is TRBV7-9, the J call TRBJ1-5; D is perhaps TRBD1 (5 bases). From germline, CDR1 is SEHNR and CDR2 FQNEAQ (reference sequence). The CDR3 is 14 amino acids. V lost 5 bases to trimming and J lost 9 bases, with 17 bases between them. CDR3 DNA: TGTGCCAGCAGCCCCGGGGGGTTGGGGTTGCCCCAGCATTTT. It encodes CASSPGGLGLPQHF.

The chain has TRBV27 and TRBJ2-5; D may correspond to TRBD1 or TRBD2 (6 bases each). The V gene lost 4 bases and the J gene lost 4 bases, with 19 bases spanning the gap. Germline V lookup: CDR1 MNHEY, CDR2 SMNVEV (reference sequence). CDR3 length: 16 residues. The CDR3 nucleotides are TGTGCCAGCAGTTCCCGAGGAGGGGGTTGGGGAGAGACCCAGTACTTC. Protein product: CASSSRGGGWGETQYF.

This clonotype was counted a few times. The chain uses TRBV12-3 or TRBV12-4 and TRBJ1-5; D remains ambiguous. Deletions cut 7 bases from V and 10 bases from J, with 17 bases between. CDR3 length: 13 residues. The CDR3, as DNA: TGTGCCAGCATCCGGGGTAGGGTTGGACCCCAGCATTTT. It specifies CASIRGRVGPQHF.

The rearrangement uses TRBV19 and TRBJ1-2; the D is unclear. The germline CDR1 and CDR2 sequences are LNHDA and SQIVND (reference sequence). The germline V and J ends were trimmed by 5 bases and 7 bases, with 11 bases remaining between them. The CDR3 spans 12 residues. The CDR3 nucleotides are TGTGCCAGTAGTGCCCCGGTCCGTGGCTACACCTTC. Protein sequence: CASSAPVRGYTF. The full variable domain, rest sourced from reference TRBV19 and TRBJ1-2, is DGGITQSPKYLFRKEGQNVTLSCEQNLNHDAMYWYRQDPGQGLRLIYYSQIVNDFQKGDIAEGYSVSREKKESFPLTVTSAQKNPTAFYLCASSAPVRGYTFGSGTRLTVV.

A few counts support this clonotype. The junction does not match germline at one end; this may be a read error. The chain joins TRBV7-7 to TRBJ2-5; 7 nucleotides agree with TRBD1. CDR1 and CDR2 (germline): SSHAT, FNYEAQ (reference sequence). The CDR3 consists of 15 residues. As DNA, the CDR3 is TGTGCTAGCAGCTTAGATCGGGGACAGCAAGAGACCCAGTACTTC. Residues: CASSLDRGQQETQYF.

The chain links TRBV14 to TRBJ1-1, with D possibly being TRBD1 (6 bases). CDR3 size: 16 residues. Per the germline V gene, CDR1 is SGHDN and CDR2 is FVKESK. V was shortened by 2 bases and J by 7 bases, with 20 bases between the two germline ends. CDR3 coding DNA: TGTGCCAGCAGCCAATCTAGGACAGCACTAGTCGGTGAAGCTTTCTTT. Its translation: CASSQSRTALVGEAFF.

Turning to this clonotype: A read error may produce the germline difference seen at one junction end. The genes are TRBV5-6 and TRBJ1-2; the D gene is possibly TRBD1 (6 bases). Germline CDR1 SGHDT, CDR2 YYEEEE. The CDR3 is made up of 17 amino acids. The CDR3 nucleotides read TGTGCCAGCAGCTTACAGGGAACACGGACCAGTTTCTATGGCTACGCCTTC. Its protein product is CASSLQGTRTSFYGYAF.

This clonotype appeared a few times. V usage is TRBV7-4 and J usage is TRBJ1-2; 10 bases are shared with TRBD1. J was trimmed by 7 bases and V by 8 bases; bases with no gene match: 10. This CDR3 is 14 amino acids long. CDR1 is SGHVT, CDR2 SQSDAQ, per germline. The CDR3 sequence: CASPLEGTGVGYTF. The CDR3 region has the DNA TGTGCCAGCCCCCTCGAGGGGACAGGGGTTGGCTACACCTTC.

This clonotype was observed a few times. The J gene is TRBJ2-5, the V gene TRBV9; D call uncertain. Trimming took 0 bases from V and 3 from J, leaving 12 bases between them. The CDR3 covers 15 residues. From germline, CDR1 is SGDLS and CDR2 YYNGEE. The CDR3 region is CASSVGRFLEETQYF. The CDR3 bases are TGTGCCAGCAGCGTAGGAAGGTTTTTAGAAGAGACCCAGTACTTC.

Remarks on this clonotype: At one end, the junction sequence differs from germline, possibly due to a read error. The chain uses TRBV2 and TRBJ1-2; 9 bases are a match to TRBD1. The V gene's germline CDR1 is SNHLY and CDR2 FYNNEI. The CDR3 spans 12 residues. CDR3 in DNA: TGCGCCGGCAGGACAGGGGCCTATGGCTACACCTTC. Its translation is CAGRTGAYGYTF.

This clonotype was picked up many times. The CDR3: CASRSSSPLHF. DNA of the CDR3: TGTGCCAGCAGGAGCTCCTCACCCCTCCACTTT. V gene TRBV2 combines with J gene TRBJ1-6; D is uncertain. V was trimmed by 6 bases and J by 10 bases, leaving 7 bases between them. The CDR3 sequence is 11 residues long. The germline CDR1 and CDR2 sequences are SNHLY and FYNNEI. Full variable domain (missing parts from reference TRBV2 and TRBJ1-6): EPEVTQTPSHQVTQMGQEVILRCVPISNHLYFYWYRQILGQKVEFLVSFYNNEISEKSEIFDDQFSVERPDGSNFTLKIRSTKLEDSAMYFCASRSSSPLHFGNGTRLTVT.

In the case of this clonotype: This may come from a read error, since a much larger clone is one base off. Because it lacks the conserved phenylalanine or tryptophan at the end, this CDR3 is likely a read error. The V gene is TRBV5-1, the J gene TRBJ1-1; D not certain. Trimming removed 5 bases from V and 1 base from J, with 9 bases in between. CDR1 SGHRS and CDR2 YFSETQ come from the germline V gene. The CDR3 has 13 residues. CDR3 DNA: TGCGCCAGCAGATACGAGGGGAACACTGAAGCTTTCCTT. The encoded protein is CASRYEGNTEAFL.